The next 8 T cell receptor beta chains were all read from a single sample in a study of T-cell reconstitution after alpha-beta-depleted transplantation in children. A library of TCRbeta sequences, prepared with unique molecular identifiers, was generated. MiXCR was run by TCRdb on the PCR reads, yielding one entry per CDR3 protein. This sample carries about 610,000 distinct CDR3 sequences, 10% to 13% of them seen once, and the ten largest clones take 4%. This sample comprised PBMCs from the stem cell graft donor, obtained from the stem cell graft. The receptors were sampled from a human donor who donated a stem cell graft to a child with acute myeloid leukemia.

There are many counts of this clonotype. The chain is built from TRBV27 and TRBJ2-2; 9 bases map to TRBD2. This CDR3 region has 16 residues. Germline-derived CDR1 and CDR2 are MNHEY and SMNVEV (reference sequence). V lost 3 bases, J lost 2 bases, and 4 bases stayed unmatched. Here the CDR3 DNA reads TGTGCCAGCAGTTTCTCGGGACTAGCAAACACCGGGGAGCTGTTTTTT. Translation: CASSFSGLANTGELFF.

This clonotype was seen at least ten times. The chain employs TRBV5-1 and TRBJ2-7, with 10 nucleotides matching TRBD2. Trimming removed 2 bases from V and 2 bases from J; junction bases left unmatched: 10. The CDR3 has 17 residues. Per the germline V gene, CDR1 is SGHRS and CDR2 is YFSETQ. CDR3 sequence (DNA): TGCGCCAGCAGCTTAGGTTCGCGGACTAGCGGACCCTACGAGCAGTACTTC. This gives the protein CASSLGSRTSGPYEQYF.

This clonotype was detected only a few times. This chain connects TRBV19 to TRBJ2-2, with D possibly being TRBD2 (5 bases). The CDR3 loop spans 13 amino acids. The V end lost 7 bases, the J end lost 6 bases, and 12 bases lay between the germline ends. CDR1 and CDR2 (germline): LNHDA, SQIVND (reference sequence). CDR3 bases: TGTGCCAGTACCTATAGAGGGCCCGGGGAGCTGTTTTTT. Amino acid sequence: CASTYRGPGELFF.

DNA of the CDR3: TGTGCCTCCGGCAGGACCCAAGAGACCCAGTACTTC. It codes for CASGRTQETQYF. J is TRBJ2-5 and V is TRBV28; no reliable D call. This CDR3 contains 12 residues. Germline V CDR1 and CDR2: MDHEN, SYDVKM. Trimming took 11 bases from V and 1 from J, leaving 11 bases between them.

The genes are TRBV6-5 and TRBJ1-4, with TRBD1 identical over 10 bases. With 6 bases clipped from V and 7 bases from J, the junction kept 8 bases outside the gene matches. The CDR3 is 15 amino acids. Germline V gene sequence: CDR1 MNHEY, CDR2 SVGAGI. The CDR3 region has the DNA TGTGCCAGCAGCTCCAAGGGACAGGGGATTGAAAAACTGTTTTTT. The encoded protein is CASSSKGQGIEKLFF.

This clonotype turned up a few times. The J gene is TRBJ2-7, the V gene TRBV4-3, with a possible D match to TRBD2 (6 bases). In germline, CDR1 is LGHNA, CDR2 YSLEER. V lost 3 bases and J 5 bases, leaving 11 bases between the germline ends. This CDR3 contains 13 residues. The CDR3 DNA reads TGCGCCAGCAGCCATCGTTCGGGGGACGAGCAGTACTTC. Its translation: CASSHRSGDEQYF.

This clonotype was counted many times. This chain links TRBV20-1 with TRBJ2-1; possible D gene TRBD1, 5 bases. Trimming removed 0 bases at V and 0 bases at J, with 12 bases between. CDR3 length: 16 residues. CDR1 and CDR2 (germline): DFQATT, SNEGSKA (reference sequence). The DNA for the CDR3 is TGCAGTGCTAGAGAAAACAGGTTGAGCTCCTACAATGAGCAGTTCTTC. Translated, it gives CSARENRLSSYNEQFF.

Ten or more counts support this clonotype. CDR3 residues: CATSDLDGGTRTDTQYF. Written as DNA, the CDR3 is TGTGCCACCAGTGATTTAGATGGCGGGACACGCACAGATACGCAGTATTTT. V is TRBV24-1 and J is TRBJ2-3; D tentatively fits TRBD1 or TRBD2 (6 bases each). The CDR3 spans 17 residues. Germline V gene data show CDR1 as KGHDR and CDR2 as SFDVKD. V lost 1 base and J 1 base, leaving 14 bases between the germline ends.